This TCR beta chain was identified during a study of CD8+CD57+ T cells in acquired aplastic anemia. With 5 bases removed from V and 1 base from J, the gap between germline ends came to 9 bases. The germline V gene has CDR1 LNHDA and CDR2 SQIVND (reference sequence). The CDR3 is made up of 13 amino acids. Turning to this clonotype: Its cognate antigen is unknown.

Investigators profiled TCR beta VDJ and CDR3 from genomic DNA template. Via MiXCR, TCRdb re-called the reads, giving one row per CDR3 protein. The table includes approximately 180,000 distinct CDR3 sequences, less than 60% detected once. In patients chosen for sequencing, flow cytometry had shown CD8+CD57+ cell expansion. With no exception, the patients had severe acquired aplastic anemia. Patient blood was sampled before any therapy had been received. Study-level findings and limits: The CD8+ Simpson's diversity of patients and controls was not significantly different.

Sequencing was performed on sorted CD4+, CD8+, or CD8+CD57+ T cells (not recorded which) from PBMCs. The chain combines TRBV19 with TRBJ2-7; D uncertain. The receptor comes from a human donor with aplastic anemia. CDR3 protein: CASSVPQSYEQYF. The CDR3 coding sequence is TGTGCCAGTAGTGTACCCCAGTCCTACGAGCAGTACTTC. The variable domain in full, with the rest retrieved from reference TRBV19 and TRBJ2-7, is DGGITQSPKYLFRKEGQNVTLSCEQNLNHDAMYWYRQDPGQGLRLIYYSQIVNDFQKGDIAEGYSVSREKKESFPLTVTSAQKNPTAFYLCASSVPQSYEQYFGPGTRLTVT.